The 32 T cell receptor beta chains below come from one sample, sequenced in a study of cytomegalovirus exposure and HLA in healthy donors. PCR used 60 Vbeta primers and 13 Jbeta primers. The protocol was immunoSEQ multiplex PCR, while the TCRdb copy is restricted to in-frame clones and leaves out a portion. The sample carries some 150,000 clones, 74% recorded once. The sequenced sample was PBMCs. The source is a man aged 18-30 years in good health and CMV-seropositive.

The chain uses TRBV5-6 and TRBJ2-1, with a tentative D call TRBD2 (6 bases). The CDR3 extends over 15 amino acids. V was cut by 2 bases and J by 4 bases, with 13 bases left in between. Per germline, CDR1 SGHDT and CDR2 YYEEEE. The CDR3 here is CASSLSGERYNEQFF. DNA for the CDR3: TGTGCCAGCAGCTTATCGGGGGAGAGGTACAATGAGCAGTTCTTC.

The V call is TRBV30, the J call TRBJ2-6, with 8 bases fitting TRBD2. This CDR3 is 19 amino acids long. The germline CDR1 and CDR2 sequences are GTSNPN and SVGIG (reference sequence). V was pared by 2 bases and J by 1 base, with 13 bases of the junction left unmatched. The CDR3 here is CAWSIDGGGHGSGANVLTF. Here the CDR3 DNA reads TGTGCCTGGAGTATAGACGGGGGGGGCCATGGTTCTGGGGCCAACGTCCTGACTTTC.

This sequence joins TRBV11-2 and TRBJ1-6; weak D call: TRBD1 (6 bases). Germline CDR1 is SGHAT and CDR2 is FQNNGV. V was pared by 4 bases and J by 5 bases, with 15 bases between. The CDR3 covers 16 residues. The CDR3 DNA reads TGTGCCAGCAGCTCTAGGGGGGGCGCGGATAATTCACCCCTCCACTTT. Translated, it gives CASSSRGGADNSPLHF. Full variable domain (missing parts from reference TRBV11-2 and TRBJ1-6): EAGVAQSPRYKIIEKRQSVAFWCNPISGHATLYWYQQILGQGPKLLIQFQNNGVVDDSQLPKDRFSAERLKGVDSTLKIQPAKLEDSAVYLCASSSRGGADNSPLHFGNGTRLTVT.

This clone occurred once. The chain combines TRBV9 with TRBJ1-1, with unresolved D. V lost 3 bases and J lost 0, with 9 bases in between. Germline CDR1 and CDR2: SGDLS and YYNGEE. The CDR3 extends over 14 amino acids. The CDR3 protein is CASSAKTVNTEAFF. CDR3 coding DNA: TGTGCCAGCAGCGCCAAGACTGTGAACACTGAAGCTTTCTTT. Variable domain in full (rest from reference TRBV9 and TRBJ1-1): DSGVTQTPKHLITATGQRVTLRCSPRSGDLSVYWYQQSLDQGLQFLIQYYNGEERAKGNILERFSAQQFPDLHSELNLSSLELGDSALYFCASSAKTVNTEAFFGQGTRLTVV.

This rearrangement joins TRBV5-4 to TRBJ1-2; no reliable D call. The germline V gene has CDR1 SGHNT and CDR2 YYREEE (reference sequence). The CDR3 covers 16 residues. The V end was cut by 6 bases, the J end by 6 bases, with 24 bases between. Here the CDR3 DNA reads TGTGCCAGCAACGTTAGATCGGGTGATTTTGACGATGGCTACACCTTC. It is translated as CASNVRSGDFDDGYTF.

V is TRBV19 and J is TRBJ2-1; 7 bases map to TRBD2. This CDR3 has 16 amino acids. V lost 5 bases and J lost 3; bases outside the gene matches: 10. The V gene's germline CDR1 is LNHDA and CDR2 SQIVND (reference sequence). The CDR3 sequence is CASSPNAAGSYNEQFF. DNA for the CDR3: TGTGCCAGTAGTCCGAATGCAGCGGGGAGCTACAATGAGCAGTTCTTC.

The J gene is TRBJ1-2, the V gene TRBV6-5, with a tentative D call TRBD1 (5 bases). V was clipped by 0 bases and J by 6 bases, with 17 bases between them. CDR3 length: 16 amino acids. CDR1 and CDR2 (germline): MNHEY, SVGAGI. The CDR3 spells CASSYSPSGIQDGYTF. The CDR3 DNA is TGTGCCAGCAGTTACTCCCCGTCAGGGATTCAGGATGGCTACACCTTC.

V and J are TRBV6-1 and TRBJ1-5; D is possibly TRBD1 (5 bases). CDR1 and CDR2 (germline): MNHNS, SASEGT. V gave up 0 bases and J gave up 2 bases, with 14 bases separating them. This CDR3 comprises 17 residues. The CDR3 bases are TGTGCCAGCAGTGAAGCAGGGGTTCAACGGGGCAATCAGCCCCAGCATTTT. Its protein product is CASSEAGVQRGNQPQHF.

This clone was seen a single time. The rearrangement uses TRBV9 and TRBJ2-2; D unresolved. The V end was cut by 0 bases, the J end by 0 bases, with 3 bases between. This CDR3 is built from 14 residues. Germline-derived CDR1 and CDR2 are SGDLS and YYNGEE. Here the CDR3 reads CASSVVSNTGELFF. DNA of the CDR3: TGTGCCAGCAGCGTAGTATCGAACACCGGGGAGCTGTTTTTT.

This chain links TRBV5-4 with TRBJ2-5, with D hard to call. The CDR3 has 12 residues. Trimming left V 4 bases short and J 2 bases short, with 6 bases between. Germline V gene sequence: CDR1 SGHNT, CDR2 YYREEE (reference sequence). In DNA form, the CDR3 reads TGTGCCAGCAGCCTAGATCAAGAGACCCAGTACTTC. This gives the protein CASSLDQETQYF.

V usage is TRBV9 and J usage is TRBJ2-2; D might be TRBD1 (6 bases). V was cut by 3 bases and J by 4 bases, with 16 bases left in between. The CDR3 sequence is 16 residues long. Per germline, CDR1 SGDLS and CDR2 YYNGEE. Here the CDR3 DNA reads TGTGCCAGCAGCGCTCCCCGTACAGGGTCCACCGGGGAGCTGTTTTTT. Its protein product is CASSAPRTGSTGELFF.

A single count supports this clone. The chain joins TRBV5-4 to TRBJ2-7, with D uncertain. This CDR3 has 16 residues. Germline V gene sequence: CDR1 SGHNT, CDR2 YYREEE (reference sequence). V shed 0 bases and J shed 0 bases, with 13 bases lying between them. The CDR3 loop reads CASSLGARLSSYEQYF. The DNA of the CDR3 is TGTGCCAGCAGCTTGGGTGCCAGGCTTAGCTCCTACGAGCAGTACTTC. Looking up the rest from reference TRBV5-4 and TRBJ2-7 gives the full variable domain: ETGVTQSPTHLIKTRGQQVTLRCSSQSGHNTVSWYQQALGQGPQFIFQYYREEENGRGNFPPRFSGLQFPNYSSELNVNALELDDSALYLCASSLGARLSSYEQYFGPGTRLTVT.

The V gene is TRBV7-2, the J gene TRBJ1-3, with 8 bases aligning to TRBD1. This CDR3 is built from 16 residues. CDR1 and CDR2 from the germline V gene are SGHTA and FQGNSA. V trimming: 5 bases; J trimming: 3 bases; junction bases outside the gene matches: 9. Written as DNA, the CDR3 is TGTGCCAGCAGCCCCTTCACAGGGGGAGGTGGAAACACCATATATTTT. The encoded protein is CASSPFTGGGGNTIYF.

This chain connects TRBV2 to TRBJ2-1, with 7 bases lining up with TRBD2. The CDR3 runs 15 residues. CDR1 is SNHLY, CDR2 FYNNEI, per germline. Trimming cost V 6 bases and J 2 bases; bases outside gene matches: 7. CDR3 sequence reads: CASRLTSDPYNEQFF. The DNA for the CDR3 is TGTGCCAGCAGGCTAACTAGCGATCCCTACAATGAGCAGTTCTTC.

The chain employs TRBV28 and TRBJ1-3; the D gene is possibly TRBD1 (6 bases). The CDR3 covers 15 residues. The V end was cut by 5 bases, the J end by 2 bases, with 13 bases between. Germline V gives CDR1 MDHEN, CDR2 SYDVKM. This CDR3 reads CASSPSGTTGNTIYF. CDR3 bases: TGTGCCAGCAGTCCCTCCGGGACAACTGGAAACACCATATATTTT.

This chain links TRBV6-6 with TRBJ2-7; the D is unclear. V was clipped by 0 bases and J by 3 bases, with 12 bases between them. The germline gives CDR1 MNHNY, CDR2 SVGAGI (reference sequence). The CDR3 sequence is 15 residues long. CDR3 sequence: CASSYSTGSVYEQYF. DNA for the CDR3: TGTGCCAGCAGTTACTCTACCGGGTCTGTCTACGAGCAGTACTTC.

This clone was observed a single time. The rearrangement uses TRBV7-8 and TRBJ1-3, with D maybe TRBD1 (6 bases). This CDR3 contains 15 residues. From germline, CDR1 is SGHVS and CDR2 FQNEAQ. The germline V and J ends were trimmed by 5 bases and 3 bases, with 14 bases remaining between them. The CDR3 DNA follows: TGTGCCAGCAGCCCGTCCGGGACATATGGAAACACCATATATTTT. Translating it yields CASSPSGTYGNTIYF.

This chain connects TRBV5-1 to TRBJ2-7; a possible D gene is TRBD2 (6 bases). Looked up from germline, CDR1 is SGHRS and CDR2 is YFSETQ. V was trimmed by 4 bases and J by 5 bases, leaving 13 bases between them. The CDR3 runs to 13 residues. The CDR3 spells CASSPGLSNEQYF. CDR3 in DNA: TGCGCCAGCAGCCCCGGACTATCCAACGAGCAGTACTTC. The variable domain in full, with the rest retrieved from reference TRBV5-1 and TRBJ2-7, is KAGVTQTPRYLIKTRGQQVTLSCSPISGHRSVSWYQQTPGQGLQFLFEYFSETQRNKGNFPGRFSGRQFSNSRSEMNVSTLELGDSALYLCASSPGLSNEQYFGPGTRLTVT.

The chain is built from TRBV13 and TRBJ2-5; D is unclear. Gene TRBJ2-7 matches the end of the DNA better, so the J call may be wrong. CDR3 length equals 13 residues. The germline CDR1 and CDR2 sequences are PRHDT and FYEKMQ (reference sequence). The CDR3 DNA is TGTGCCAGCAGCTTAGGAAACTCTCCCGAGCAGTACTTC. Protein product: CASSLGNSPEQYF.

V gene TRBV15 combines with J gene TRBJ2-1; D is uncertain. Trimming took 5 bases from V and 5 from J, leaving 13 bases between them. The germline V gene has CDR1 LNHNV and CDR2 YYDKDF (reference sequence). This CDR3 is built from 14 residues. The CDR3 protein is CATSPGLWDNEQFF. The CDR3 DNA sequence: TGTGCCACCAGCCCTGGGCTTTGGGACAATGAGCAGTTCTTC.

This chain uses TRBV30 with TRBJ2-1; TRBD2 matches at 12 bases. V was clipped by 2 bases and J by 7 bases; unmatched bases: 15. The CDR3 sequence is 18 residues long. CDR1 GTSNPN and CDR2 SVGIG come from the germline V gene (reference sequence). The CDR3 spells CAWSPTSRLAGARNEQFF. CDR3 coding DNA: TGTGCCTGGAGTCCTACCTCCAGACTAGCGGGAGCTCGGAATGAGCAGTTCTTC.

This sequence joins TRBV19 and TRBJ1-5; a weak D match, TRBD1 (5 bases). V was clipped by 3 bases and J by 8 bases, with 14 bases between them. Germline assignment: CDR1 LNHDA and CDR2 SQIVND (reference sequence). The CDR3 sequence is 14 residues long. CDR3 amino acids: CASSIFGGREPQHF. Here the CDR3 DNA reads TGTGCCAGTAGTATTTTCGGGGGACGCGAGCCCCAGCATTTT.

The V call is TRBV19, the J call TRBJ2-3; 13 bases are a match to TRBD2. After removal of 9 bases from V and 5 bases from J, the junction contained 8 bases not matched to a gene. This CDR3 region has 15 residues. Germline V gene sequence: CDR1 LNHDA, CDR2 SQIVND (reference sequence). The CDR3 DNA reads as TGTGCCAGCTCTGGACTAGCGGGGGTGCAAGATACGCAGTATTTT. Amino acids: CASSGLAGVQDTQYF.

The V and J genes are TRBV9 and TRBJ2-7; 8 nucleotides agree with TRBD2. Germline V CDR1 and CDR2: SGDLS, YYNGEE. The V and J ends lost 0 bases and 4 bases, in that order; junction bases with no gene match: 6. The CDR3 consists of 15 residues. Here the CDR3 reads CASSVGAGGLYEQYF. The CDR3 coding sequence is TGTGCCAGCAGCGTAGGGGCGGGAGGCCTGTACGAGCAGTACTTC.

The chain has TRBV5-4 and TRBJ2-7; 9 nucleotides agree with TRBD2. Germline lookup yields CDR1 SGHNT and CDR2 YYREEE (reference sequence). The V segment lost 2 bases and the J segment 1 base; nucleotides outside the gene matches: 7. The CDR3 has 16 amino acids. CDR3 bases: TGTGCCAGCAGCTTCCAGACTAGCGGAGGGTCCTACGAGCAGTACTTC. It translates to CASSFQTSGGSYEQYF.

CDR3 DNA sequence: TGTGCCAGCAGCGTAGGAGCTGAAGAGACCCAGTACTTC. Amino acid sequence: CASSVGAEETQYF. The chain carries TRBV9 and TRBJ2-5; no clear D. CDR3 length: 13 residues. Looked up from germline, CDR1 is SGDLS and CDR2 is YYNGEE. Trimming shortened V by 0 bases and J by 3 bases, and 6 bases separated the two germline ends.

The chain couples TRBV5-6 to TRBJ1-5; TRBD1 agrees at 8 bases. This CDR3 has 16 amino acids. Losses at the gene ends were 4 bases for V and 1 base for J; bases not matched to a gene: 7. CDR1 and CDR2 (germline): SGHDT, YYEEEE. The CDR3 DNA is TGTGCCAGCAGCAAAGACAGGGGATCGAGCAATCAGCCCCAGCATTTT. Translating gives CASSKDRGSSNQPQHF.

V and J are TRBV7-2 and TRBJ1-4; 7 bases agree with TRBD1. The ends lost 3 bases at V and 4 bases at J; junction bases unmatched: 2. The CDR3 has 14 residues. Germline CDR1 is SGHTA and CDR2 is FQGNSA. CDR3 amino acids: CASSFTGVNEKLFF. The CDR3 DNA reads TGTGCCAGCAGCTTTACAGGGGTTAATGAAAAACTGTTTTTT.

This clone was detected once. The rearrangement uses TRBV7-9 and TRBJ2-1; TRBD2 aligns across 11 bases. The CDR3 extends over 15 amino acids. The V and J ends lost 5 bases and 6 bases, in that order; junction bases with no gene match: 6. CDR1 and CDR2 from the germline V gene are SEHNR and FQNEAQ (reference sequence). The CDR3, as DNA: TGTGCCAGCAGCCTACTAGCGGGGGCCTCCAATGAGCAGTTCTTC. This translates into CASSLLAGASNEQFF.

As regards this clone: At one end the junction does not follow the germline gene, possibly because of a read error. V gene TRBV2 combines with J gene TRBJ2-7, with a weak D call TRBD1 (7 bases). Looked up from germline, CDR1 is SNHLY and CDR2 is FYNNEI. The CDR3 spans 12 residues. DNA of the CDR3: TGTGCCAGCAGTGGTACCGGGACAGCGGGTTTCTTC. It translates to CASSGTGTAGFF.

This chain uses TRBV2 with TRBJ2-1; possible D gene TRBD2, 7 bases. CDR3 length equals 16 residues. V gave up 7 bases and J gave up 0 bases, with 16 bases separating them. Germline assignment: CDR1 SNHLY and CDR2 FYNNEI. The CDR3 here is CASTRGGSSSYNEQFF. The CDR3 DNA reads TGTGCCAGCACCAGGGGCGGGAGTAGCTCCTACAATGAGCAGTTCTTC.

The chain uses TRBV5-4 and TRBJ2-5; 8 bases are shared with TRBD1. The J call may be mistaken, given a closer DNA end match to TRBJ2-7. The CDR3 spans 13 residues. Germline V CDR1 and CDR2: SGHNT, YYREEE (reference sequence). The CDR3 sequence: CASNGQGPYEQYF. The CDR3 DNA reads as TGTGCCAGCAACGGACAGGGCCCCTACGAGCAGTACTTC.